The 20 T cell receptor delta chains given below trace back to one sample, sequenced in a study of γδ T cells in repeated Plasmodium falciparum infection. TCRdb ran CATT on the multiplex PCR reads. This table holds 70,000 to 95,000 delta-chain clones, 1.4% found once. Flow sorting of PBMC yielded separate Vgamma9/Vdelta2+ and Vdelta2-negative gammadelta T cell populations for bulk repertoire analysis. Sequencing was performed on gamma-delta T cells from blood. Source of these receptors: a pool of human donors (malaria-infected and uninfected, not separated).

There are many counts of this clone. The same CDR3 also results from other DNA sequences found in this sample. The rearrangement joins TRDV1 to TRDJ1; the match to TRDD3 covers 13 bases. V shed 1 base and J 1 base; nucleotides not matched to a gene: 15. The CDR3 has 21 amino acids. From germline, CDR1 is TSWWSYY and CDR2 QGS. The CDR3 sequence: CALGEPTRPNYWGIRTDKLIF. CDR3 bases: TGTGCTCTTGGGGAACCAACTCGTCCCAACTACTGGGGGATACGCACCGATAAACTCATCTTT.

This clone is medium-sized in the sample. Other DNA sequences of this sample code for an identical CDR3. This sequence joins TRDV3 and TRDJ2; 12 bases are a match to TRDD3. V gave up 3 bases and J gave up 4 bases; unmatched junction bases: 30. Germline V gene sequence: CDR1 TVYSNPD, CDR2 GDNSRS (reference sequence). CDR3 size: 23 residues. DNA for the CDR3: TGTGCCTTCCAGAGGAAAAAATTCCTACGGTACTGGGGGATACCATGGCCGACAGCACAACTCTTCTTT. This encodes CAFQRKKFLRYWGIPWPTAQLFF.

Points on this clone: Only one base separates this from a far larger clonotype, so it likely reflects a read error. Within the sample, other DNA sequences also encode this same CDR3. The rearrangement joins TRDV1 to TRDJ1; TRDD3 aligns across 9 bases. Matching the DNA to germline supplied the J gene, which TCRdb does not give. From germline, CDR1 is TSWWSYY and CDR2 QGS. Trimming removed 1 base from V and 0 bases from J; junction bases left unmatched: 24. The CDR3 loop spans 23 amino acids. CDR3 in amino acids: CALGEPLSVLGDPHLGYTDKLIF. CDR3 sequence (DNA): TGTGCTCTTGGGGAACCGCTCTCTGTGCTGGGGGATCCCCACCTGGGATACACCGATAAACTCATCTTT.

This clone was seen only a few times. This likely reflects a read error, since a far larger clone is one base away. Additional DNA sequences in this sample encode the identical CDR3. This chain connects TRDV2 to TRDJ3, with TRDD3 identical over 8 bases. Since TCRdb gives no J gene, matching the DNA to germline was used here to assign it. Germline V lookup: CDR1 GEAIGNYY, CDR2 EKD. The CDR3 is 19 amino acids. The ends lost 3 bases at V and 0 bases at J; junction bases unmatched: 9. The CDR3, as DNA: TGTGCCTGTGACCCTTCAACTGGGGGGTCCTCCTGGGACACCCGACAGATGTTTTTC. Its protein is CACDPSTGGSSWDTRQMFF.

About this clone: It differs at one base from a far larger clone, so likely a read error. Other DNA sequences within the sample encode an identical CDR3. This sequence joins TRDV1 and TRDJ2; D possibly corresponds to TRDD3 (5 bases). The J gene was missing in TCRdb and was found by matching the end of the DNA to germline. From germline, CDR1 is TSWWSYY and CDR2 QGS. This CDR3 spans 16 amino acids. This CDR3 reads CALGEWGCGRTAQLFF. As DNA, the CDR3 is TGTGCTCTCGGGGAATGGGGCTGTGGGAGGACAGCACAACTCTTCTTT.

This clone was seen ten or more times. TCRdb's protein for this DNA is that of a much larger clone and differs from the translation at residue 13, likely a read error; the protein shown is the DNA translation. The V call is TRDV1, the J call TRDJ1, with 7 bases fitting TRDD2. V lost 4 bases, J lost 2 bases, and 22 bases stayed unmatched. Germline-derived CDR1 and CDR2 are TSWWSYY and QGS. This CDR3 region has 20 residues. CDR3 in amino acids: CALGGSFFLLMGRVTDKLIF. The DNA of the CDR3 is TGTGCTCTTGGGGGGTCCTTTTTCCTACTCATGGGGAGAGTAACCGATAAACTCATCTTT.

In the case of this clone: For this DNA, TCRdb reports the protein of a much larger clone, which diverges at residue 4, most likely from a read error; the protein presented here is translated directly from the DNA. The rearrangement links TRDV1 to TRDJ1; D may match TRDD2 or TRDD3 (9 bases each). TCRdb gives no J gene; it was assigned here by matching the DNA to germline. There are 21 residues in the CDR3. V lost 9 bases and J 2 bases, leaving 37 bases between the germline ends. Germline V lookup: CDR1 TSWWSYY, CDR2 QGS. CDR3 DNA sequence: TGTGCTCTGTCCCTTCCTACTTTAACCTGGGGGATGGCTTTAAGTACCGATAAACTCATCTTT. Encoded protein: CALSLPTLTWGMALSTDKLIF.

There are a few counts of this clone. The protein TCRdb lists belongs to a much larger clone and differs from this DNA's translation at residue 3, which points to a read error; the protein shown is made from the DNA. Here the CDR3 reads CAPGELPWVLGDKRDPDKLIF. CDR3 nucleotide sequence: TGTGCTCCTGGGGAACTCCCATGGGTACTGGGGGATAAAAGAGACCCCGATAAACTCATCTTT. V gene TRDV1 combines with J gene TRDJ1; TRDD3 matches 11 bases. Assignment of the J gene here rests on matching the DNA to germline, because TCRdb gives none. The germline V gene has CDR1 TSWWSYY and CDR2 QGS. The CDR3 spans 21 residues.

This clone was counted a few times. Given a far larger clone just one base away, this is likely a sequencing read error. This specimen includes other DNA sequences encoding the same CDR3. The gene calls are TRDV2 and TRDJ1; 9 bases are a match to TRDD3. Unmatched junction bases numbered 10, after V lost 4 bases and J lost 2 bases. The CDR3 loop spans 16 amino acids. The germline CDR1 and CDR2 sequences are GEAIGNYY and EKD. The CDR3 nucleotides are TGTGCCTGTGAAGCACTTGGGGATACGGGGACCGATAAACTCATCTTT. This gives the protein CACEALGDTGTDKLIF.

Comments on this clone: The protein that TCRdb holds for this DNA derives from a much larger clone and differs from the translated DNA at residue 6, which likely indicates a read error; the protein shown here is translated from the DNA. This chain connects TRDV2 to TRDJ1; 9 nucleotides agree with TRDD3. TCRdb offers no J gene call, so here the DNA was matched to germline to obtain one. This CDR3 is built from 19 residues. Germline lookup yields CDR1 GEAIGNYY and CDR2 EKD. After removal of 0 bases from V and 0 bases from J, the junction contained 13 bases not matched to a gene. The CDR3 DNA sequence: TGTGCCTGTGACACCGCCCGAGGTTTAATGGGGGATAACACCGATAAACTCATCTTT. Translation gives CACDTARGLMGDNTDKLIF.

This clone was picked up a small number of times. A far larger clone is only one base removed, so a read error is likely. Other DNA sequences in this sample translate to the same CDR3. This chain uses TRDV2 with TRDJ3, with a tentative D call TRDD3 (6 bases). TCRdb carries no J gene annotation; the J gene was assigned here by matching the DNA with germline. Germline V gene data show CDR1 as GEAIGNYY and CDR2 as EKD. The CDR3 sequence is 21 residues long. For the CDR3, the DNA is TGCGCCTGTGACACCAGGCCGGTCTGGGGTCCAAGCTCCTGGGACACCCGACAGATGTTTTTC. Protein: CACDTRPVWGPSSWDTRQMFF.

This clone has only a few counts. With only one base between it and a far larger clone, this is likely a read error. Different DNA sequences within this sample yield the same CDR3. With the J gene uncalled, the V gene is TRDV2; no DNA check was done on the table's D call, TRDD3. Germline CDR1 and CDR2: GEAIGNYY and EKD. The CDR3 consists of 22 residues. CDR3 sequence reads: CACDTAGYGGIPGSWDTRQMFF. The DNA of the CDR3 is TGTGCCTGTGACACGGCAGGATACGGGGGGATACCGGGCTCCTGGGACACCCGACAGATGTTCTTC.

A word on this clone: A far larger clone is just one base off, so this is likely a read error. Different DNA sequences within this sample yield the same CDR3. The gene calls are TRDV2 and TRDJ1, with 10 bases lining up with TRDD3. Germline matching of the DNA provided the J gene here, since TCRdb leaves it blank. CDR1 and CDR2 (germline): GEAIGNYY, EKD. Trimming took 1 base from V and 0 from J; bases not matched to a gene: 25. The CDR3 is made up of 23 amino acids. The CDR3 loop reads CACDTNAKSSAVLGDFHTDKLIF. CDR3 nucleotide sequence: TGTGCCTGTGACACGAACGCCAAGTCATCCGCCGTACTGGGGGATTTCCACACCGATAAACTCATCTTT.

With respect to this clone: At one end the junction does not follow the germline gene, possibly because of a read error. The chain combines TRDV1 with TRDJ1; D possibly corresponds to TRDD3 (5 bases). The J gene was missing in TCRdb and was found by matching the end of the DNA to germline. The germline V gene encodes CDR1 TSWWSYY and CDR2 QGS. The CDR3 runs 21 residues. CDR3 DNA sequence: TGTGCTATTGGGGAATTTGGGTCTCCGTTGGGTACTGAGTTATACACCGATAAACTCATCTTT. This sequence encodes CAIGEFGSPLGTELYTDKLIF.

For this clone: A far larger clone lies a single base away; this is likely a read error. The sample has other DNA sequences that encode this CDR3 too. The rearrangement joins TRDV2 to TRDJ1; D perhaps matches TRDD3 (5 bases). The J gene, left out of TCRdb, was set here by checking the DNA against germline. The CDR3 has 23 residues. The germline CDR1 and CDR2 sequences are GEAIGNYY and EKD. V was cut by 0 bases and J by 0 bases, with 34 bases left in between. This CDR3 is CACDTGGARYFDRGIRYTDKLIF. DNA of the CDR3: TGTGCCTGTGACACCGGGGGGGCCCGATACTTCGACCGGGGAATACGGTACACCGATAAACTCATCTTT.

In the case of this clone: TCRdb records a much larger clone's protein for this DNA, with a difference at residue 3 that likely arises from a read error; the protein given is the translation of the DNA. V gene TRDV2 combines with J gene TRDJ1, with D unresolved. The CDR3 length is 14 residues. Germline values: CDR1 GEAIGNYY, CDR2 EKD. V dropped 9 bases and J dropped 0 bases, with 16 bases sitting between them. The CDR3 DNA reads TGTGCCCGTGTCCCGCGCCTTTACACCGATAAACTCATCTTT. Residues: CARVPRLYTDKLIF.

About this clone itself: The amino acid sequence in TCRdb belongs to a much larger clone and departs from this DNA's translation at residue 12, likely a sequencing read error; the sequence shown is translated from the DNA. The CDR3 sequence is CALLPWGSTDKPIF. The DNA of the CDR3 is TGCGCTCTCCTGCCGTGGGGATCTACCGATAAACCCATCTTT. The J gene is TRDJ1, the V gene TRDV1, with TRDD3 as a possible D gene (6 bases). From germline, CDR1 is TSWWSYY and CDR2 QGS. This CDR3 comprises 14 residues.

Note on this clone: The TCRdb record carries a much larger clone's protein, which differs from this DNA's translation at residue 5; a read error is the likely cause, and the protein listed here is the DNA translation. This sequence joins TRDV2 and TRDJ1, with 7 positions matching TRDD3. Because TCRdb records no J gene, it was assigned here through a match of the DNA to germline. V dropped 3 bases and J dropped 4; count of bases not matched to a gene: 16. Germline V CDR1 and CDR2: GEAIGNYY, EKD. The CDR3 consists of 17 residues. The CDR3 loop is CACDAVLGIPSGDKLIF. CDR3 coding DNA: TGTGCCTGTGACGCGGTACTGGGGATCCCTTCGGGCGATAAACTCATCTTT.

As to this clone: A read error is likely here: a far larger clone is one base away. This same CDR3 is encoded by further DNA sequences in the sample. CDR3: CALGELPPSYKAPIRKVSDKLIF. Here the CDR3 DNA reads TGTGCTCTTGGAGAACTCCCCCCTTCCTACAAGGCCCCGATCAGGAAGGTTTCCGATAAACTCATCTTT. The V gene is TRDV1, the J gene TRDJ1; 9 bases align to TRDD2. Assignment of the J gene here rests on matching the DNA to germline, because TCRdb gives none. The germline CDR1 and CDR2 sequences are TSWWSYY and QGS. The CDR3 sequence is 23 residues long.

As to this clone: TCRdb pairs this DNA with a much larger clone's protein that differs at residue 10, likely a read error; the protein shown was translated from the DNA. The rearrangement joins TRDV1 to TRDJ1; 9 positions agree with TRDD3. Looked up from germline, CDR1 is TSWWSYY and CDR2 is QGS. The CDR3 consists of 19 residues. J was trimmed by 4 bases and V by 0 bases; bases with no gene match: 15. CDR3: CALGELAYNPGGWGDKLIF. In DNA, the CDR3 is TGTGCTCTTGGGGAACTAGCCTACAACCCTGGGGGATGGGGCGATAAACTCATCTTT.